The entry below gives a single TCR beta chain sequence along with its context. Its antigen is unidentified. The data belong to a study of T cells after yellow fever vaccination. As for the study in general: SMART-Seq v4 Ultra Low Input prepared libraries from low-cell fractions.

UMIs and a universal primer site were added when TCR cDNA was made by 5'RACE template switching. TCRdb recomputed calls from the 5' RACE reads with MiXCR, one row per CDR3 protein. The sample lists over 300,000 distinct CDR3 sequences; 4.1% were seen once. Germline lookup yields CDR1 SGHRS and CDR2 YFSETQ. This CDR3 has 17 residues. V was clipped by 0 bases and J by 3 bases; unmatched bases: 6. Study-wide results and limits: The bulk population could contribute abundant contaminating clonotypes to FACS-sorted repertoires. Among primary-vaccination clones, most reappeared after the booster, at 95% to 96% for CD4 and roughly 90% for CD8.

This chain joins TRBV5-1 and TRBJ2-3; TRBD2 matches at 11 bases. The source was PBMCs, collected 5 days after the yellow fever booster vaccination. The TCR was taken from a man younger than 35 who received the YFV17D yellow fever vaccine. The DNA for the CDR3 is TGCGCCAGCAGCTTGGCTACGGGACTAGCGGTGACAGATACGCAGTATTTT. Translating it yields CASSLATGLAVTDTQYF.